Included here is one T cell receptor (beta chain) sequence, with context. No antigen is known for it. The sample belongs to a study of blood T cells in healthy people across ages. Whole-study results and caveats: Naive T cell percentage showed a strong correlation with the diversity of TCR beta.

The second PCR ran about 6 to 11 cycles with a sample-barcoded 5' primer and J-beta primers. Researchers report that each sample yielded at least 2.5 million CDR3-containing paired-end reads. Each CDR3 protein gets one entry after TCRdb re-called the 5' RACE reads with MiXCR. This table has 1.2 million to 1.5 million distinct CDR3 sequences, around 42% appearing once. Germline CDR1 MNHNS, CDR2 SASEGT. The V end was cut by 7 bases, the J end by 8 bases, with 14 bases between. CDR3 size: 12 residues. Input material: blood. This chain connects TRBV6-1 to TRBJ1-1, with TRBD1 as a possible D gene (5 bases). This TCR derives from a young woman in good health. Here the CDR3 DNA reads TGTGCCAGCACCGCCCGGGCAGGGGAAGCTTTCTTT. Amino acids: CASTARAGEAFF.